What follows are 30 T cell receptor beta chains derived from one specimen sequenced in a study of identical twins. TCRdb called the 5' RACE reads again in MiXCR, with one record for every CDR3 protein. Of about 520,000 distinct CDR3 sequences listed, roughly a fifth are singletons. These data were also filed under a second study, of T cells expressing NK-cell markers.

Source material: CD4+ T cells sorted from blood. These receptors were collected from a woman aged 18-29 years in good health.

The sample holds a few counts of this clonotype. The V gene is TRBV3-1, the J gene TRBJ2-2; 7 bases agree with TRBD2. Per germline, CDR1 LGHDT and CDR2 YNNKEL (reference sequence). Unmatched junction bases numbered 3, after V lost 2 bases and J lost 0 bases. This CDR3 is 16 amino acids long. CDR3 residues: CASSQYLAANTGELFF. The CDR3 region has the DNA TGTGCCAGCAGCCAATATCTAGCGGCGAACACCGGGGAGCTGTTTTTT.

This clonotype appeared a few times. This chain uses TRBV5-1 with TRBJ2-1, with 8 bases lining up with TRBD1. Per germline, CDR1 SGHRS and CDR2 YFSETQ. This CDR3 contains 14 residues. The trim removed 6 bases at V and 6 bases at J, leaving 8 bases unmatched. CDR3 in DNA: TGCGCCAGCACCTACTTAGACAGGGGCAATGAGCAGTTCTTC. Translated: CASTYLDRGNEQFF.

This clonotype was observed at least ten times. Written as DNA, the CDR3 is TGCGCCAGCAGCTTCAACACTGGTCACACCGGGGAGCTGTTTTTT. It specifies CASSFNTGHTGELFF. The V gene is TRBV5-1, the J gene TRBJ2-2, with D hard to call. The CDR3 contains 15 residues. The V end lost 2 bases, the J end lost 3 bases, and 11 bases lay between the germline ends. Germline CDR1 reads SGHRS; CDR2 reads YFSETQ.

The V call is TRBV5-1, the J call TRBJ2-3, with 8 bases fitting TRBD2. Germline assignment: CDR1 SGHRS and CDR2 YFSETQ. The CDR3 is 15 residues long. The junction had 2 bases not matched to a gene; V was cut back by 0 bases and J by 2 bases. The CDR3 DNA reads TGCGCCAGCAGCTTGGGCGGGGGGCCCACAGATACGCAGTATTTT. This encodes CASSLGGGPTDTQYF.

This clonotype was observed many times. The chain has TRBV10-3 and TRBJ1-1; 9 bases are shared with TRBD1. The CDR3 loop spans 15 amino acids. V was clipped by 3 bases and J by 5 bases; unmatched bases: 7. CDR1 is ENHRY and CDR2 is SYGVKD in the germline V gene. Here the CDR3 DNA reads TGTGCCATCAGTGACGGGACAGGGAAGGTTACTGAAGCTTTCTTT. Amino acid sequence: CAISDGTGKVTEAFF.

This clonotype showed up just a few times. The chain employs TRBV29-1 and TRBJ2-3; 10 bases match TRBD2. CDR3 length: 15 residues. Germline lookup yields CDR1 SQVTM and CDR2 ANQGSEA. Trimming cost V 3 bases and J 2 bases; bases outside gene matches: 5. This chain's CDR3 is CSVDQLAGATDTQYF. CDR3 DNA sequence: TGCAGCGTTGACCAGCTAGCGGGGGCCACAGATACGCAGTATTTT.

This clonotype was recorded many times. V and J are TRBV29-1 and TRBJ2-1, with 12 nucleotides matching TRBD2. This CDR3 has 19 residues. CDR1 is SQVTM and CDR2 is ANQGSEA in the germline V gene. The V segment lost 0 bases and the J segment 2 bases; nucleotides outside the gene matches: 11. Here the CDR3 DNA reads TGCAGCGTTGAAGATCGGGCTAGCGGGAGGGCCCGAGCCTACAATGAGCAGTTCTTC. The encoded protein is CSVEDRASGRARAYNEQFF.

This clonotype was counted a few times. In DNA form, the CDR3 reads TGTGCCAGCAGTTTTTGGGGGAACGGGAACACTGAAGCTTTCTTT. It yields the protein CASSFWGNGNTEAFF. This rearrangement joins TRBV12-3 or TRBV12-4 to TRBJ1-1; D perhaps matches TRBD1 (5 bases). V was trimmed by 3 bases and J by 1 base, leaving 12 bases between them. CDR3 size: 15 residues.

This clonotype was detected a few times. This CDR3 is CASSFPSAKETQYF. The CDR3 DNA reads TGTGCCAGCAGTTTCCCATCCGCGAAAGAGACCCAGTACTTC. This chain links TRBV12-3 or TRBV12-4 with TRBJ2-5; D unresolved. V was trimmed by 3 bases and J by 3 bases, leaving 11 bases between them. CDR3 length: 14 amino acids.

Only a few counts were recorded for this clonotype. This chain connects TRBV7-2 to TRBJ2-7, with D possibly matching TRBD1 (5 bases). V shed 3 bases and J shed 0 bases, with 15 bases lying between them. The CDR3 has 16 residues. CDR1 is SGHTA and CDR2 is FQGNSA in the germline V gene. CDR3 sequence reads: CASSFRGTASSYEQYF. The CDR3, as DNA: TGTGCCAGCAGCTTTAGGGGTACAGCTAGCTCCTACGAGCAGTACTTC.

This chain uses TRBV7-9 with TRBJ1-2; D call uncertain. Per germline, CDR1 SEHNR and CDR2 FQNEAQ (reference sequence). The CDR3 is 12 amino acids. The CDR3 sequence is CLTSADYYGYTF. In DNA form, the CDR3 reads TGTCTGACTTCGGCGGACTACTATGGCTACACCTTC.

V gene TRBV30 combines with J gene TRBJ2-5; D remains ambiguous. This CDR3 region has 15 residues. The germline gives CDR1 GTSNPN, CDR2 SVGIG (reference sequence). V was trimmed by 0 bases and J by 3 bases, leaving 14 bases between them. Here the CDR3 reads CAWSVLFGGKETQYF. CDR3 in DNA: TGTGCCTGGAGTGTACTTTTCGGCGGAAAAGAGACCCAGTACTTC.

The chain couples TRBV5-1 to TRBJ2-3; a possible D gene is TRBD2 (5 bases). The CDR3 sequence is 13 residues long. Germline CDR1 SGHRS, CDR2 YFSETQ. V was clipped by 4 bases and J by 6 bases, with 12 bases between them. CDR3 residues: CASSPRPGDTQYF. CDR3 in DNA: TGCGCCAGCAGCCCCCGACCGGGGGATACGCAGTATTTT.

CDR3 in DNA: TGTGCCAGCAGACGGGACATTAACTATGGCTACACCTTC. It translates to CASRRDINYGYTF. This chain joins TRBV7-2 and TRBJ1-2, with a tentative D call TRBD1 (6 bases). CDR3 length: 13 residues. V was clipped by 6 bases and J by 1 base, with 9 bases between them. Germline loops: CDR1 SGHTA, CDR2 FQGNSA.

This clonotype was found many times. This rearrangement joins TRBV29-1 to TRBJ2-7, with D possibly matching TRBD1 (6 bases). The CDR3 contains 13 residues. Germline CDR1 is SQVTM and CDR2 is ANQGSEA. The V end was cut by 2 bases, the J end by 0 bases, with 8 bases between. The CDR3 spells CSVETGSSYEQYF. CDR3 in DNA: TGCAGCGTTGAAACAGGGTCCTCCTACGAGCAGTACTTC.

The chain joins TRBV20-1 to TRBJ1-2; 7 nucleotides match TRBD1. The CDR3 is 13 amino acids. Losses at the gene ends were 5 bases for V and 3 bases for J; bases not matched to a gene: 6. From germline, CDR1 is DFQATT and CDR2 SNEGSKA (reference sequence). In nucleotides, the CDR3 is TGCAGTGCTTCACAGGGGAGCGACTATGGCTACACCTTC. Its translation is CSASQGSDYGYTF.

The chain joins TRBV7-2 to TRBJ2-7, with a tentative D call TRBD2 (5 bases). Germline V gives CDR1 SGHTA, CDR2 FQGNSA. V was cut by 1 base and J by 4 bases, with 11 bases left in between. This CDR3 has 14 residues. CDR3 nucleotide sequence: TGTGCCAGCAGCTTAGTAGGAGGCCTTTACGAGCAGTACTTC. This sequence encodes CASSLVGGLYEQYF.

This clonotype has a handful of counts. This chain connects TRBV11-3 to TRBJ2-1; no clear D. Per germline, CDR1 SGHNT and CDR2 YENEEA. V was trimmed by 0 bases and J by 5 bases, leaving 2 bases between them. This CDR3 spans 12 amino acids. The CDR3, as DNA: TGTGCCAGCAGCTTAGATCACAATGAGCAGTTCTTC. Translation: CASSLDHNEQFF. The complete variable domain, with remaining parts taken from reference TRBV11-3 and TRBJ2-1, reads EAGVVQSPRYKIIEKKQPVAFWCNPISGHNTLYWYLQNLGQGPELLIRYENEEAVDDSQLPKDRFSAERLKGVDSTLKIQPAELGDSAVYLCASSLDHNEQFFGPGTRLTVL.

This clonotype was detected a few times. The chain combines TRBV10-3 with TRBJ2-7, with 10 bases identical to TRBD2. The germline CDR1 and CDR2 sequences are ENHRY and SYGVKD. The ends lost 4 bases at V and 3 bases at J; junction bases unmatched: 3. The CDR3 is 14 amino acids. The CDR3 DNA is TGTGCCATCAGTGTGGCTAGCGGGGGCTACGAGCAGTACTTC. It yields the protein CAISVASGGYEQYF.

CDR3 residues: CASSERRSTDTQYF. CDR3 bases: TGCGCCAGCAGTGAGCGGCGGAGCACAGATACGCAGTATTTT. The J gene is TRBJ2-3, the V gene TRBV10-1; D is undetermined. V was pared by 2 bases and J by 0 bases, with 6 bases between. This CDR3 has 14 amino acids. Germline V gene lookup returns CDR1 WNHNN and CDR2 SYGVQD (reference sequence).

This clonotype turned up a few times. This sequence joins TRBV20-1 and TRBJ2-5; D perhaps matches TRBD2 (5 bases). V lost 6 bases, J lost 4 bases, and 18 bases lay in between. CDR3 length: 14 amino acids. CDR1 is DFQATT, CDR2 SNEGSKA, per germline (reference sequence). CDR3 nucleotides: TGCAGTGCGGATCTTAGGAGGAACTCAGAGACCCAGTACTTC. Translated: CSADLRRNSETQYF.

The chain carries TRBV21-1 and TRBJ2-7; the table assigns TRBD1, which was not confirmed against the DNA. TRBV21-1 is tagged as a pseudogene. The CDR3 sequence is 18 residues long. CDR3 amino acids: CASSKYFIGGDSPYEQYF. CDR3 DNA sequence: TGTGCCAGCAGCAAATATTTCATAGGAGGGGACAGTCCCTACGAGCAGTACTTC.

CDR3 region: CAISGQGLQSGANVLTF. The CDR3 DNA is TGTGCCATCAGTGGACAGGGTCTTCAATCTGGGGCCAACGTCCTGACTTTC. J is TRBJ2-6 and V is TRBV10-3; 7 bases line up with TRBD1. Germline lookup yields CDR1 ENHRY and CDR2 SYGVKD. The CDR3 is made up of 17 amino acids. V shed 4 bases and J 1 base; nucleotides not matched to a gene: 7.

This clonotype was recorded a few times. J is TRBJ1-6 and V is TRBV7-9; tentatively, D is TRBD1 (5 bases). Germline values: CDR1 SEHNR, CDR2 FQNEAQ (reference sequence). V dropped 5 bases and J dropped 5 bases, with 10 bases sitting between them. CDR3 size: 14 residues. The CDR3 DNA reads as TGTGCCAGCAGCCGGGACGTCGATAATTCACCCCTCCACTTT. It encodes CASSRDVDNSPLHF. Complete variable domain (other parts from reference TRBV7-9 and TRBJ1-6): DTGVSQNPRHKITKRGQNVTFRCDPISEHNRLYWYRQTLGQGPEFLTYFQNEAQLEKSRLLSDRFSAERPKGSFSTLEIQRTEQGDSAMYLCASSRDVDNSPLHFGNGTRLTVT.

Ten or more counts support this clonotype. At one end, the junction sequence differs from germline, possibly due to a read error. The chain is built from TRBV5-1 and TRBJ2-5; D might be TRBD1 (6 bases). CDR1 and CDR2 from the germline V gene are SGHRS and YFSETQ. The CDR3 runs to 13 residues. The CDR3 DNA sequence: TGTGCCAGCAGCTTAGGGGGTCAAGAGACCCAGTACTTC. Amino acid sequence: CASSLGGQETQYF.

This clonotype appeared a few times. J is TRBJ2-3 and V is TRBV5-4, with TRBD1 as a possible D gene (6 bases). CDR3 length equals 19 residues. CDR1 is SGHNT, CDR2 YYREEE, per germline (reference sequence). Trimming took off 0 bases at V and 0 bases at J, with 20 bases between the two ends. CDR3 nucleotides: TGTGCCAGCAGCTTGGGGGAAACGTCGGGACACTCCAGCACAGATACGCAGTATTTT. The encoded protein is CASSLGETSGHSSTDTQYF.

A few counts support this clonotype. The genes are TRBV3-1 and TRBJ2-1, with 10 bases matching TRBD2. Germline trimming cut 1 base from V and 9 bases from J; bases unmatched to any gene: 6. The CDR3 is made up of 15 amino acids. Looked up from germline, CDR1 is LGHDT and CDR2 is YNNKEL (reference sequence). CDR3 region: CASSQASGGAREQFF. CDR3 bases: TGTGCCAGCAGCCAAGCGAGCGGGGGGGCCCGTGAGCAGTTCTTC.

This clonotype was seen only a few times. J is TRBJ1-1 and V is TRBV12-3 or TRBV12-4; tentatively, D is TRBD1 (6 bases). Trimming pared 4 bases from V and 1 base from J, leaving 16 bases between. The CDR3 is 16 residues long. This CDR3 is CASSSHYSTGNTEAFF. The DNA of the CDR3 is TGTGCCAGCAGTTCCCACTACTCGACAGGGAACACTGAAGCTTTCTTT.

This sequence joins TRBV7-2 and TRBJ2-5; no firm D call. The CDR3 consists of 14 residues. The V end lost 1 base, the J end lost 2 bases, and 8 bases lay between the germline ends. CDR1 and CDR2 from the germline V gene are SGHTA and FQGNSA. CDR3 amino acids: CASSLEGYQETQYF. The CDR3 region has the DNA TGTGCCAGCAGCTTAGAAGGGTATCAAGAGACCCAGTACTTC.

This chain uses TRBV5-1 with TRBJ2-7, with 8 bases identical to TRBD2. Germline V gene sequence: CDR1 SGHRS, CDR2 YFSETQ. This CDR3 is built from 14 residues. V shed 6 bases, J shed 2 bases, and the junction held 7 bases outside the gene matches. The DNA for the CDR3 is TGCGCCAGCACAATCGGGGGGGACCCCTACGAGCAGTACTTC. It codes for CASTIGGDPYEQYF.